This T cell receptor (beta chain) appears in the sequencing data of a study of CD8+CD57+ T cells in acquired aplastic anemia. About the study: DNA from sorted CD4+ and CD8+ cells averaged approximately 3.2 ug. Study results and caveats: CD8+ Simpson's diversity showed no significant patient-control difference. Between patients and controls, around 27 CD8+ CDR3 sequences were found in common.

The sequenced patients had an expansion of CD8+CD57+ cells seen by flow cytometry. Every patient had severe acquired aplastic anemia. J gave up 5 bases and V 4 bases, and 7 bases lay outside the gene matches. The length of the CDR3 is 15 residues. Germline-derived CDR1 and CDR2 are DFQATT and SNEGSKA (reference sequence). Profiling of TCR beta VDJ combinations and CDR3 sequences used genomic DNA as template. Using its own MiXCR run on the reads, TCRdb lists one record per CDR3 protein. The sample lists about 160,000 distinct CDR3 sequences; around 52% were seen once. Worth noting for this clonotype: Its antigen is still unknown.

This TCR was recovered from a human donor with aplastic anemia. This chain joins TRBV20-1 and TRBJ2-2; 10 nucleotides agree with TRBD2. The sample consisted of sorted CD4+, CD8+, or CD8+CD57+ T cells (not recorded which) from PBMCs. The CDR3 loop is CSAIPPSGGTGELFF. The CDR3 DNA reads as TGCAGTGCTATCCCACCTAGCGGGGGAACCGGGGAGCTGTTTTTT.